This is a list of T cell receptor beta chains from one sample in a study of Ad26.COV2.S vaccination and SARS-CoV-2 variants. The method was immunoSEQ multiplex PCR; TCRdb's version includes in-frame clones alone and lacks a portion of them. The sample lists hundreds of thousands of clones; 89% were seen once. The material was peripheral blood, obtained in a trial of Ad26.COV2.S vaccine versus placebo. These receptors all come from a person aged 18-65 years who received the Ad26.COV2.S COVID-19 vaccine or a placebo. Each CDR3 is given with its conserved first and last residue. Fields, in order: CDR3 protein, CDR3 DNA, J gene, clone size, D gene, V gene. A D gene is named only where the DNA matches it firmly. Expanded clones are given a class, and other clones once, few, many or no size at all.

CASSHQPTGDRGNSPLHF	TGTGCCAGCAGCCACCAACCGACAGGGGACAGGGGTAATTCACCCCTCCACTTT	TRBJ1-6	once	TRBD1	TRBV14
CASSYWGTVYGYTF	TGTGCCAGCAGTTACTGGGGGACAGTCTATGGCTACACCTTC	TRBJ1-2	NA	TRBD1	TRBV6-2/TRBV6-3
CASSLSPGTDFYEQYF	TGTGCCAGCAGCTTATCCCCCGGGACAGACTTTTACGAGCAGTACTTC	TRBJ2-7	once	TRBD1	TRBV7-9
CAIKPGLVDEQFF	TGTGCCATCAAGCCGGGACTAGTCGATGAGCAGTTCTTC	TRBJ2-1	NA	TRBD2	TRBV10-3
CASSLSADPGYGYTF	TGCGCCAGCAGCTTGAGTGCGGACCCCGGGTATGGCTACACCTTC	TRBJ1-2	NA	NA	TRBV5-1
CASSLTGTQGTDTQYF	TGCGCCAGCAGCTTGACCGGGACCCAAGGCACAGATACGCAGTATTTT	TRBJ2-3	NA	NA	TRBV5-1
CAISEYRVGQPQHF	TGTGCCATCAGTGAGTACAGGGTAGGTCAGCCCCAGCATTTT	TRBJ1-5	NA	NA	TRBV10-3
CASSSGGSGGYTF	TGTGCCAGCAGCTCAGGGGGTTCCGGTGGCTACACCTTC	TRBJ1-2	NA	TRBD1	TRBV27
CASSYDRGSYNEQFF	TGTGCCAGCAGTTACGACAGGGGTTCCTACAATGAGCAGTTCTTC	TRBJ2-1	NA	TRBD1	TRBV6-5
CASTLGAGGFWRQYF	TGTGCCAGCACCCTAGGAGCGGGAGGTTTTTGGCGGCAGTATTTT	TRBJ2-3	once	TRBD2	TRBV5-6
CSPSGQETQYF	TGCAGTCCTAGCGGGCAAGAGACCCAGTACTTC	TRBJ2-5	NA	TRBD2	TRBV20-1
CASSQDRDTQYF	TGTGCCAGCAGCCAAGATAGGGATACGCAGTATTTT	TRBJ2-3	NA	NA	TRBV4-2
CASSPADRASYNEQFF	TGTGCCAGCAGCCCAGCCGACCGGGCTTCCTACAATGAGCAGTTCTTC	TRBJ2-1	NA	NA	TRBV4-2
CAWSGPSRAGTEAFF	TGTGCCTGGAGTGGGCCCTCGAGGGCAGGCACTGAAGCTTTCTTT	TRBJ1-1	NA	NA	TRBV30
CASRPGASTEAFF	TGTGCCAGCAGACCGGGGGCGTCCACTGAAGCTTTCTTT	TRBJ1-1	NA	NA	TRBV4-2
CAISVDRDEQYF	TGTGCCATCAGTGTCGACAGGGACGAGCAGTACTTC	TRBJ2-7	once	TRBD1	TRBV10-3
CASSQDRRLNTEAFF	TGCGCCAGCAGCCAAGACCGACGGCTGAACACTGAAGCTTTCTTT	TRBJ1-1	NA	NA	TRBV4-3
CASTSTAGNTIYF	TGTGCCAGCACCTCTACAGCTGGAAACACCATATATTTT	TRBJ1-3	NA	NA	TRBV7-2
CASSPFGQGENQPQHF	TGTGCCAGCAGCCCCTTTGGACAGGGTGAGAATCAGCCCCAGCATTTT	TRBJ1-5	once	TRBD1	TRBV5-6
CAWGQGVDEKLFF	TGTGCCTGGGGACAGGGGGTTGATGAAAAACTGTTTTTT	TRBJ1-4	once	TRBD1	TRBV30
CASSDPGQGANEQFF	TGCGCCAGCAGCGATCCGGGACAGGGGGCCAATGAGCAGTTCTTC	TRBJ2-1	NA	TRBD1	TRBV5-1
CASSNRDRGKEAFF	TGTGCCAGCAGCAACCGGGACAGAGGTAAAGAAGCTTTCTTT	TRBJ1-1	NA	TRBD1	TRBV9